This is a list of T cell receptor beta chains from one sample in a study of T cell changes during pregnancy in multiple sclerosis. This table comes from immunoSEQ multiplex PCR, and its TCRdb copy is limited to in-frame clones, with some not included. This sample has about 50,000 clones; approximately 90% occur once, and the top ten carry 0.39%. The sample was CD4+ T cells from peripheral blood mononuclear cells, taken after pregnancy. The receptors come from a female donor with multiple sclerosis, enrolled in a pregnancy study. Both conserved end residues are part of each CDR3.

J gene: TRBJ2-3; V gene: TRBV4-3; CDR3 length: 16; CDR3 protein: CASSQGSGGSGDTQYF
J gene: TRBJ2-1; V gene: TRBV4-3; CDR3 length: 21; CDR3 protein: CASSRNPSGRAGRSRHNEQFF
J gene: TRBJ1-1; V gene: TRBV6-1; CDR3 length: 13; CDR3 protein: CASSEKRNTEAFF
J gene: TRBJ1-2; V gene: TRBV4-2; CDR3 length: 14; CDR3 protein: CASSQAEQGLGYTF
J gene: TRBJ2-3; V gene: TRBV7-9; CDR3 length: 15; CDR3 protein: CASSVTSGYTDTQYF
J gene: TRBJ2-3; V gene: TRBV15; CDR3 length: 12; CDR3 protein: CATRGDTDTQYF
J gene: TRBJ1-1; V gene: TRBV28; CDR3 length: 13; CDR3 protein: CASRTGDRAFKFF
J gene: TRBJ2-1; V gene: TRBV19; CDR3 length: 15; CDR3 protein: CASIGRTVSYNEQFF
J gene: TRBJ2-5; V gene: TRBV27; CDR3 length: 15; CDR3 protein: CASSFEGLAWETQYF
J gene: TRBJ1-4; V gene: TRBV5-1; CDR3 length: 15; CDR3 protein: CASSLRGTANEKLFF
J gene: TRBJ2-5; V gene: TRBV6-6; CDR3 length: 15; CDR3 protein: CASNGRGGSGETQYF
J gene: TRBJ2-1; V gene: TRBV10-3; CDR3 length: 14; CDR3 protein: CAISELGTFNEQFF
J gene: TRBJ1-1; V gene: TRBV5-5; CDR3 length: 14; CDR3 protein: CASSLRGQNTEAFF
J gene: TRBJ1-6; V gene: TRBV15; CDR3 length: 13; CDR3 protein: CATSRASNSPLHF
J gene: TRBJ1-1; V gene: TRBV19; CDR3 length: 15; CDR3 protein: CASSPRTGGVTEAFF
J gene: TRBJ1-1; V gene: TRBV18; CDR3 length: 14; CDR3 protein: CASSPRAMNTEAFF
J gene: TRBJ2-2; V gene: TRBV19; CDR3 length: 14; CDR3 protein: CASSSGANTGELFF
J gene: TRBJ1-2; V gene: TRBV9; CDR3 length: 14; CDR3 protein: CASSVARTGAGYTF
J gene: TRBJ2-7; V gene: TRBV2; CDR3 length: 11; CDR3 protein: CASSLSYEQYF
J gene: TRBJ1-2; V gene: TRBV28; CDR3 length: 14; CDR3 protein: CASSPSGQGYGYTF
J gene: TRBJ1-5; V gene: TRBV6-1; CDR3 length: 13; CDR3 protein: CASSSTFDQPQHF
J gene: TRBJ1-4; V gene: TRBV29-1; CDR3 length: 12; CDR3 protein: CSVKTVGEKLFF
J gene: TRBJ2-7; V gene: TRBV4-3; CDR3 length: 16; CDR3 protein: CASSQGGGIWGYEQYF
J gene: TRBJ2-1; V gene: TRBV7-3; CDR3 length: 15; CDR3 protein: CASSPVGGFTNEQFF
J gene: TRBJ2-1; V gene: TRBV12-5; CDR3 length: 16; CDR3 protein: CASGLVLPTRANEQFF
J gene: TRBJ2-1; V gene: TRBV7-9; CDR3 length: 15; CDR3 protein: CASRTPGLVYNEQFF
J gene: TRBJ2-1; V gene: TRBV15; CDR3 length: 15; CDR3 protein: CATSLDRSSYNEQFF
J gene: TRBJ1-1; V gene: TRBV7-9; CDR3 length: 15; CDR3 protein: CASSAGDRGGTEAFF
J gene: TRBJ2-3; V gene: TRBV5-1; CDR3 length: 17; CDR3 protein: CASSFDPSGRATDTQYF
J gene: TRBJ1-2; V gene: TRBV19; CDR3 length: 14; CDR3 protein: CASSTDGTYYGYTF
J gene: TRBJ1-3; V gene: TRBV11-2; CDR3 length: 14; CDR3 protein: CASSPTFGGNTIYF
J gene: TRBJ2-7; V gene: TRBV28; CDR3 length: 12; CDR3 protein: CASTGQGGEQYF
J gene: TRBJ2-2; V gene: TRBV5-1; CDR3 length: 16; CDR3 protein: CASSPPGQGFSGELFF
J gene: TRBJ2-3; V gene: TRBV7-2; CDR3 length: 15; CDR3 protein: CASSFYPGVGDTQYF
J gene: TRBJ2-4; V gene: TRBV28; CDR3 length: 15; CDR3 protein: CASSLALDVRYIQYF
J gene: TRBJ1-1; V gene: TRBV5-1; CDR3 length: 15; CDR3 protein: CASTRTGGWITEAFF
J gene: TRBJ2-4; V gene: TRBV2; CDR3 length: 14; CDR3 protein: CATGGRGSKNIQYF
J gene: TRBJ1-5; V gene: TRBV5-4; CDR3 length: 17; CDR3 protein: CASKPGQGINSNQPQHF
J gene: TRBJ1-2; V gene: TRBV18; CDR3 length: 16; CDR3 protein: CASSPNIRGSLDGYTF
J gene: TRBJ1-1; V gene: TRBV7-9; CDR3 length: 14; CDR3 protein: CASSFRTGGTEAFF
J gene: TRBJ2-1; V gene: TRBV6-7; CDR3 length: 14; CDR3 protein: CASSTRGTYNEQFF
J gene: TRBJ2-7; V gene: TRBV29-1; CDR3 length: 12; CDR3 protein: CSGGTSVLEQYF
J gene: TRBJ2-5; V gene: TRBV19; CDR3 length: 15; CDR3 protein: CASSGLGTVQETQYF
J gene: TRBJ2-5; V gene: TRBV14; CDR3 length: 16; CDR3 protein: CASSQEGGLPQETQYF
J gene: TRBJ2-7; V gene: TRBV10-2; CDR3 length: 14; CDR3 protein: CASSESKGVYEQYF
J gene: TRBJ2-1; V gene: TRBV9; CDR3 length: 13; CDR3 protein: CASSPVDGGRNIF
J gene: TRBJ2-1; V gene: TRBV4-2; CDR3 length: 18; CDR3 protein: CASSPLNIGGRTYNEQFF
J gene: TRBJ2-3; V gene: TRBV18; CDR3 length: 15; CDR3 protein: CASSPLGTTTDTQYF
J gene: TRBJ2-7; V gene: TRBV19; CDR3 length: 15; CDR3 protein: CASSYRDRGAYEQYF
J gene: TRBJ2-7; V gene: TRBV2; CDR3 length: 15; CDR3 protein: CASSPGTSGTYEQYF
J gene: TRBJ2-5; V gene: TRBV28; CDR3 length: 15; CDR3 protein: CASSLVGTGSGTQYF
J gene: TRBJ1-2; V gene: TRBV19; CDR3 length: 15; CDR3 protein: CASSMRDTKVYGYTF
J gene: TRBJ1-1; V gene: TRBV2; CDR3 length: 17; CDR3 protein: CASRGDWTTGQNTEAFF
J gene: TRBJ1-1; V gene: TRBV5-5; CDR3 length: 13; CDR3 protein: CASSFAVNTEAFF
J gene: TRBJ1-1; V gene: TRBV2; CDR3 length: 15; CDR3 protein: CASTRRRETNTEAFF
J gene: TRBJ2-7; V gene: TRBV5-1; CDR3 length: 14; CDR3 protein: CASSLGTGAYEQYF
J gene: TRBJ2-5; V gene: TRBV19; CDR3 length: 14; CDR3 protein: CASSRAGGAETQYF